One sample yielded the 2 T cell receptor beta chains listed below, sequenced in a study of blood T cell repertoires in COVID-19. Some clones are missing from TCRdb's copy, which holds only in-frame ones; the method was immunoSEQ multiplex PCR. The table has about 200,000 clones, roughly nine tenths seen once. Sequences were obtained from peripheral blood. The receptors originated from a man aged 55 to 70 who had recovered from COVID-19.

There are a few counts of this clone. The rearrangement links TRBV28 to TRBJ2-7; no clear D. The length of the CDR3 is 12 residues. Germline V gene data show CDR1 as MDHEN and CDR2 as SYDVKM. V lost 2 bases and J 2 bases, leaving 4 bases between the germline ends. The CDR3 coding sequence is TGTGCCAGCAGTTTACAGACCTACGAGCAGTACTTC. Translated: CASSLQTYEQYF.

The CDR3 spells CASSLAGQGSREQYF. The CDR3 DNA sequence: TGTGCCAGCAGCTTAGCTGGGCAGGGATCACGAGAGCAGTACTTC. V is TRBV7-2 and J is TRBJ2-7; tentatively, D is TRBD1 (5 bases). The CDR3 has 15 amino acids. V shed 0 bases and J shed 7 bases, with 16 bases lying between them. From germline, CDR1 is SGHTA and CDR2 FQGNSA.